This passage covers 16 T cell receptor beta chains from one sample sequenced in a study of breast tumors, draining lymph nodes, adjacent tissues. Samples came from axillary lymph nodes draining the breast cancer. TCRdb passed the multiplex PCR reads through MiXCR, listing each CDR3 protein once. The sample lists 250,000 or so distinct CDR3 sequences, roughly 31% occurring once. The sample taken for sequencing was axillary lymph node tissue. These TCRs come from a female donor with breast cancer. Some clones in this sample may be carry-over from other donors' samples.

CDR3 sequence: CASRPREGRNTIYF. The CDR3 bases are TGTGCCAGCAGGCCTCGGGAGGGCCGAAACACCATATATTTT. The chain joins TRBV7-9 to TRBJ1-3; the D is unclear. This CDR3 is 14 amino acids long. V was pared by 6 bases and J by 5 bases, with 14 bases between. Germline V gene sequence: CDR1 SEHNR, CDR2 FQNEAQ (reference sequence).

This clonotype was counted ten times or more. The V and J genes are TRBV11-3 and TRBJ1-2; D is perhaps TRBD1 (6 bases). Between the trimmed V and J ends, which lost 5 bases and 2 bases, there was a span of 12 bases. Germline assignment: CDR1 SGHNT and CDR2 YENEEA. There are 14 residues in the CDR3. The DNA for the CDR3 is TGTGCCAGCAGCCCGAGGACAGCAAACTATGGCTACACCTTC. Its translation: CASSPRTANYGYTF.

A note on this clonotype: This may be a read error, as it is one base from a much larger clone. The conserved phenylalanine or tryptophan normally closing the CDR3 is absent here, so this likely arose from a read error. For the CDR3, the DNA is TGTGCCAGCAGCGTAGGAGAGGAGCAGTTCCTC. It codes for CASSVGEEQFL. This chain uses TRBV12-3 or TRBV12-4 with TRBJ2-1; D gene ambiguous. Trimming shortened V by 6 bases and J by 10 bases, and 10 bases separated the two germline ends. The CDR3 extends over 11 amino acids.

At least ten counts were recorded for this clonotype. This chain uses TRBV11-2 with TRBJ2-7; unclear D gene. The V gene's germline CDR1 is SGHAT and CDR2 FQNNGV. The CDR3 is made up of 14 amino acids. The V gene lost 5 bases and the J gene lost 0 bases, with 11 bases spanning the gap. The CDR3 sequence: CASSPDGLSYEQYF. In nucleotides, the CDR3 is TGTGCCAGCAGCCCCGACGGGCTCTCCTACGAGCAGTACTTC.

This clonotype was found many times. V is TRBV2 and J is TRBJ1-2; the D is unclear. The germline V and J ends were trimmed by 5 bases and 4 bases, with 11 bases remaining between them. The CDR3 has 13 amino acids. Germline lookup yields CDR1 SNHLY and CDR2 FYNNEI. For the CDR3, the DNA is TGTGCCAGCAGTACAACGAACGGCTATGGCTACACCTTC. It yields the protein CASSTTNGYGYTF.

V is TRBV4-2 and J is TRBJ1-1, with D uncertain. This CDR3 spans 15 amino acids. Trimming took 2 bases from V and 0 from J, leaving 10 bases between them. The germline gives CDR1 LGHNA, CDR2 YNFKEQ. DNA for the CDR3: TGTGCCAGCAGCCAATTGCTACAGATGAACACTGAAGCTTTCTTT. This codes for CASSQLLQMNTEAFF.

The gene calls are TRBV19 and TRBJ1-4; D ambiguous. The CDR3 is 13 residues long. V was pared by 3 bases and J by 5 bases, with 7 bases between. The germline V gene has CDR1 LNHDA and CDR2 SQIVND (reference sequence). Written as DNA, the CDR3 is TGTGCCAGTAGTATCAAGAACAATGAAAAACTGTTTTTT. Translated, it gives CASSIKNNEKLFF.

At least ten counts were recorded for this clonotype. This rearrangement joins TRBV29-1 to TRBJ2-1; the match to TRBD2 covers 7 bases. The CDR3 is made up of 13 amino acids. Germline V lookup: CDR1 SQVTM, CDR2 ANQGSEA. Losses at the gene ends were 5 bases for V and 4 bases for J; bases not matched to a gene: 5. For the CDR3, the DNA is TGCAGCGTTTTGGGCGGGAGTTACAATGAGCAGTTCTTC. Amino acid sequence: CSVLGGSYNEQFF.

This clonotype was detected many times. The chain combines TRBV13 with TRBJ2-2, with D possibly TRBD2 on 6 matching bases. This CDR3 is 13 amino acids long. Germline V gene lookup returns CDR1 PRHDT and CDR2 FYEKMQ (reference sequence). The ends were cut back, 5 bases at V and 5 bases at J, with 9 bases in the middle. The CDR3 loop is CASSAGLTGELFF. For the CDR3, the DNA is TGTGCCAGCAGCGCCGGACTAACCGGGGAGCTGTTTTTT.

A few counts support this clonotype. J is TRBJ2-2 and V is TRBV30; the D gene is possibly TRBD2 (5 bases). Trimming pared 6 bases from V and 6 bases from J, leaving 14 bases between. The CDR3 extends over 13 amino acids. CDR1 and CDR2 (germline): GTSNPN, SVGIG (reference sequence). CDR3 sequence (DNA): TGTGCCTGCCTCTTTGAGGGAGCCGGGGAGCTGTTTTTT. Protein product: CACLFEGAGELFF.

V is TRBV12-5 and J is TRBJ2-3; TRBD2 matches at 12 bases. Germline lookup yields CDR1 LGHNT and CDR2 FRNRAP. The CDR3 is 16 amino acids. CDR3 nucleotide sequence: TGTGCCAGCAGTAGTCTAGCGGGAGGGTACACAGATACGCAGTATTTT. Protein product: CASSSLAGGYTDTQYF.

Many counts were recorded for this clonotype. The CDR3 nucleotides are TGTGCCATCAGTGATGTACTAGCTGGAACTTACGAGCAGTACTTC. It encodes CAISDVLAGTYEQYF. The gene calls are TRBV10-3 and TRBJ2-7, with a weak D call TRBD2 (6 bases). The germline V and J ends were trimmed by 3 bases and 4 bases, with 16 bases remaining between them. In germline, CDR1 is ENHRY, CDR2 SYGVKD. The CDR3 sequence is 15 residues long.

This clonotype was seen ten or more times. V usage is TRBV9 and J usage is TRBJ1-4; D remains unclear. Germline V gene lookup returns CDR1 SGDLS and CDR2 YYNGEE. This CDR3 spans 13 amino acids. Trimming stripped 4 bases from V and 4 bases from J, with 8 bases between. CDR3 in amino acids: CASSSDINEKLFF. The CDR3 DNA reads as TGTGCCAGCAGCTCAGACATTAATGAAAAACTGTTTTTT.

This clonotype was seen repeatedly, ten times or more. This chain joins TRBV2 and TRBJ2-7; 8 bases are shared with TRBD1. The CDR3 sequence is 12 residues long. J was trimmed by 6 bases and V by 7 bases; bases with no gene match: 5. The germline gives CDR1 SNHLY, CDR2 FYNNEI. CDR3 sequence: CASIDRGSEQYF. The CDR3, as DNA: TGTGCCAGCATCGACAGGGGATCCGAGCAGTACTTC.

This chain links TRBV30 with TRBJ2-1, with D possibly TRBD2 on 6 matching bases. This CDR3 has 13 amino acids. The V end was cut by 5 bases, the J end by 3 bases, with 11 bases between. Germline CDR1 reads GTSNPN; CDR2 reads SVGIG (reference sequence). The CDR3 coding sequence is TGTGCCTGGGGGGACTTTAACTACAATGAGCAGTTCTTC. This gives the protein CAWGDFNYNEQFF.

With respect to this clonotype: This may be a read error, as it is one base from a much larger clone. This chain uses TRBV10-3 with TRBJ1-2; the D is unclear. Germline loops: CDR1 ENHRY, CDR2 SYGVKD. CDR3 size: 14 residues. The CDR3, as DNA: TGTGCCAGCAGTTACTCGTACGGAAACTATGGCTACGCCTTC. It translates to CASSYSYGNYGYAF.